One sample yielded the 8 T cell receptor beta chains listed below, sequenced in a study of shared clonotypes between healthy human individuals (dated by TCRdb to 2018 to 2021). Libraries were built with the immunoSEQ multiplex PCR assay. As stored in TCRdb, this immuneACCESS dataset retains in-frame rearrangements with V and J assigned. A fraction of the clones does not appear; measured against another copy, unresolved V genes explain less than half of the discrepancy, and the remainder lacks a known reason. The sample table contains approximately 2,300,000 clones; only one count was recorded for just under 95% of them. The biggest ten clones account for around 0.4% of the sample. The sample was naive CD4+ T cells from PBMCs. The cell subset or site label, read with the paper, signifies: CD45RA+ positively selected. Receptor source: a man aged 18-30 years in good health. Some clones in this sample may be carry-over from other donors' samples.

This rearrangement joins TRBV21-1 to TRBJ2-7; TRBD1 is the table's D call, not checked against the DNA. TRBV21-1 is noted as a pseudogene. This CDR3 is built from 15 residues. The chain's CDR3 is CASSGRQDPANEQYF. The CDR3 DNA reads TGTGCCAGCAGCGGACGACAGGACCCCGCGAACGAGCAGTACTTC.

The chain has TRBV7-9 and TRBJ2-1; 10 bases match TRBD1. The V segment lost 5 bases and the J segment 8 bases; nucleotides outside the gene matches: 15. This CDR3 has 17 amino acids. The germline gives CDR1 SEHNR, CDR2 FQNEAQ (reference sequence). The CDR3 here is CASSDTGTGVPGDEQFF. CDR3 in DNA: TGTGCCAGCAGCGACACCGGGACAGGGGTGCCGGGGGATGAGCAGTTCTTC. Looking up the rest from reference TRBV7-9 and TRBJ2-1 gives the full variable domain: DTGVSQNPRHKITKRGQNVTFRCDPISEHNRLYWYRQTLGQGPEFLTYFQNEAQLEKSRLLSDRFSAERPKGSFSTLEIQRTEQGDSAMYLCASSDTGTGVPGDEQFFGPGTRLTVL.

A note on this clone: This sample also contains other DNA sequences that code for the same CDR3. The J gene is TRBJ1-3, the V gene TRBV7-2; 7 nucleotides align to TRBD1. Trimming at V came to 1 base and at J to 4 bases, leaving 1 base not matched to a gene. CDR1 and CDR2 (germline): SGHTA, FQGNSA. This CDR3 is built from 14 residues. This chain's CDR3 is CASSLGQGGNTIYF. CDR3 sequence (DNA): TGTGCCAGCAGCTTAGGACAGGGAGGAAACACCATATATTTT.

The V gene is TRBV28, the J gene TRBJ2-5; 9 bases agree with TRBD2. This CDR3 region has 17 residues. The germline V gene encodes CDR1 MDHEN and CDR2 SYDVKM. V shed 2 bases and J 5 bases; nucleotides not matched to a gene: 12. CDR3 DNA sequence: TGTGCCAGCAGTTTAACTGGCGGGAGGGCGAGAGGGGAGACCCAGTACTTC. The encoded protein is CASSLTGGRARGETQYF.

The chain recombines TRBV28 with TRBJ1-3; unclear D gene. The CDR3 sequence is 14 residues long. The V end lost 6 bases, the J end lost 3 bases, and 12 bases lay between the germline ends. Germline CDR1 is MDHEN and CDR2 is SYDVKM. The CDR3 here is CASRIGEGGNTIYF. CDR3 DNA: TGTGCCAGCAGGATCGGGGAGGGTGGAAACACCATATATTTT.

The CDR3 DNA sequence: TGTGCCTGGAGGGCCAGCTCTGGGGCCAACGTCCTGACTTTC. It encodes CAWRASSGANVLTF. V is TRBV30 and J is TRBJ2-6; D ambiguous. Per germline, CDR1 GTSNPN and CDR2 SVGIG (reference sequence). The CDR3 spans 14 residues. Trimming took off 3 bases at V and 0 bases at J, with 6 bases between the two ends.

This clone was detected once. The chain is built from TRBV4-3 and TRBJ1-2; no clear D gene. This CDR3 has 17 amino acids. Germline CDR1 LGHNA, CDR2 YSLEER. The V end was cut by 1 base, the J end by 0 bases, with 15 bases between. The CDR3 sequence: CASSQVSWYGANYGYTF. The CDR3 DNA is TGCGCCAGCAGCCAAGTATCGTGGTACGGCGCTAACTATGGCTACACCTTC.

V gene TRBV28 combines with J gene TRBJ1-4; tentative D call: TRBD1 (5 bases). The CDR3 is made up of 16 amino acids. Germline V lookup: CDR1 MDHEN, CDR2 SYDVKM. Trimming removed 4 bases from V and 7 bases from J, with 19 bases in between. CDR3 residues: CASSSLQRGGVEKLFF. CDR3 bases: TGTGCCAGCAGTTCCTTACAAAGGGGTGGAGTTGAAAAACTGTTTTTT.